A single sample is the source of the 19 T cell receptor beta chains below, sequenced in a study of shared clonotypes between healthy human individuals. Using immunoSEQ multiplex PCR, the repertoire was profiled, and TCRdb retains in-frame clones only, with some absent. Here the sample spans approximately 530,000 clones, about 96% being singletons. Sequencing was carried out using naive CD4+ T cells sorted from blood. Subset denoted: CD45RA+ positively selected. These receptors originate from a woman in her 30s in good health.

The rearrangement uses TRBV5-1 and TRBJ2-1; 7 nucleotides line up with TRBD2. This CDR3 has 15 residues. Per germline, CDR1 SGHRS and CDR2 YFSETQ. After removal of 2 bases from V and 7 bases from J, the junction contained 9 bases not matched to a gene. The CDR3 DNA follows: TGCGCCAGCAGCTTAGGAGGAACGGGAGGTAATGAGCAGTTCTTC. Its protein product is CASSLGGTGGNEQFF.

The rearrangement links TRBV7-8 to TRBJ2-7; TRBD1 is a possible D gene (6 bases). Per germline, CDR1 SGHVS and CDR2 FQNEAQ. With 5 bases removed from V and 2 bases from J, the gap between germline ends came to 16 bases. This CDR3 is built from 15 residues. The CDR3: CASSRQGPLPYEQYF. DNA of the CDR3: TGTGCCAGCAGCCGTCAGGGGCCCCTTCCCTACGAGCAGTACTTC. The whole variable domain, filled in from reference TRBV7-8 and TRBJ2-7, reads GAGVSQSPRYKVAKRGQDVALRCDPISGHVSLFWYQQALGQGPEFLTYFQNEAQLDKSGLPSDRFFAERPEGSVSTLKIQRTQQEDSAVYLCASSRQGPLPYEQYFGPGTRLTVT.

The genes are TRBV18 and TRBJ2-5; D is perhaps TRBD2 (5 bases). Trimming took off 6 bases at V and 3 bases at J, with 11 bases between the two ends. Germline loops: CDR1 KGHSH, CDR2 LQKENI. CDR3 length: 13 amino acids. The CDR3 region has the DNA TGTGCCAGCTCGCCAGGACTGGAAGAGACCCAGTACTTC. As protein: CASSPGLEETQYF.

This clone was seen a single time. This CDR3 is CASSSRSEKLFF. As DNA, the CDR3 is TGTGCCAGCAGCTCGAGGTCTGAAAAACTGTTTTTT. The gene calls are TRBV7-2 and TRBJ1-4; no clear D gene. CDR1 SGHTA and CDR2 FQGNSA come from the germline V gene. V shed 4 bases and J shed 7 bases, with 7 bases lying between them. This CDR3 is 12 amino acids long.

This chain uses TRBV28 with TRBJ1-2; TRBD1 agrees at 9 bases. J was trimmed by 4 bases and V by 5 bases; bases with no gene match: 8. The CDR3 extends over 15 amino acids. The V gene's germline CDR1 is MDHEN and CDR2 SYDVKM. The CDR3 sequence is CASSLGQGQGYGYTF. For the CDR3, the DNA is TGTGCCAGCAGTCTTGGACAGGGGCAGGGCTATGGCTACACCTTC.

This chain connects TRBV12-5 to TRBJ2-3; a weak D match, TRBD2 (5 bases). CDR1 and CDR2 (germline): LGHNT, FRNRAP. The CDR3 totals 13 residues. The V and J ends lost 6 bases and 6 bases respectively, with 13 bases between them. CDR3 nucleotides: TGTGCTAGTGGCCGGGATGTATCGGATACGCAGTATTTT. This sequence encodes CASGRDVSDTQYF. Supplemented by reference TRBV12-5 and TRBJ2-3, the full variable domain reads DARVTQTPRHKVTEMGQEVTMRCQPILGHNTVFWYRQTMMQGLELLAYFRNRAPLDDSGMPKDRFSAEMPDATLATLKIQPSEPRDSAVYFCASGRDVSDTQYFGPGTRLTVL.

The chain uses TRBV6-5 and TRBJ2-4; TRBD1 is a possible D gene (6 bases). The germline CDR1 and CDR2 sequences are MNHEY and SVGAGI. CDR3 length: 14 amino acids. Trimming stripped 2 bases from V and 2 bases from J, with 7 bases between. The CDR3 DNA is TGTGCCAGCAGTTACACAGGGACCAAAAACATTCAGTACTTC. This gives the protein CASSYTGTKNIQYF.

The genes are TRBV29-1 and TRBJ2-1; D is uncertain. The CDR3 runs to 14 residues. The germline V and J ends were trimmed by 5 bases and 9 bases, with 20 bases remaining between them. The germline CDR1 and CDR2 sequences are SQVTM and ANQGSEA. CDR3 nucleotides: TGCAGCGTTTTCCCTAGAAGTATCTCTGGTGAGCAGTTCTTC. It is translated as CSVFPRSISGEQFF.

The chain joins TRBV28 to TRBJ1-2; D may be TRBD1 (6 bases). The CDR3 runs to 15 residues. Germline CDR1 MDHEN, CDR2 SYDVKM. Trimming pared 5 bases from V and 4 bases from J, leaving 17 bases between. CDR3 loop: CASSIRGGLIYGYTF. The CDR3 nucleotides are TGTGCCAGCAGTATTAGGGGGGGACTGATCTATGGCTACACCTTC.

V and J are TRBV5-1 and TRBJ2-2, with unresolved D. This CDR3 spans 14 amino acids. Deletions cut 4 bases from V and 3 bases from J, with 10 bases between. CDR1 and CDR2 from the germline V gene are SGHRS and YFSETQ. CDR3 region: CASSLDPHTGELFF. The CDR3 DNA is TGCGCCAGCAGCCTGGATCCTCACACCGGGGAGCTGTTTTTT.

This clone was seen just once. The chain employs TRBV7-6 and TRBJ2-7, with D unclear. The length of the CDR3 is 14 residues. The germline gives CDR1 SGHVS, CDR2 FNYEAQ. Trimming pared 6 bases from V and 6 bases from J, leaving 18 bases between. CDR3 coding DNA: TGTGCCAGCAGACCTGGAGCAGGATCGGCCGAGCAGTACTTC. Its translation is CASRPGAGSAEQYF.

This sequence joins TRBV28 and TRBJ1-2; D is possibly TRBD1 (6 bases). Trimming shortened V by 3 bases and J by 6 bases, and 17 bases separated the two germline ends. Per the germline V gene, CDR1 is MDHEN and CDR2 is SYDVKM. The CDR3 runs 15 residues. CDR3 nucleotide sequence: TGTGCCAGCAGTTTTCGTGGGGGGGCGCAGGATGGCTACACCTTC. The encoded protein is CASSFRGGAQDGYTF.

The table lists this clone with a count of one. V gene TRBV2 combines with J gene TRBJ2-3, with 12 bases fitting TRBD2. The V and J ends lost 3 bases and 8 bases, in that order; junction bases with no gene match: 6. The CDR3 is made up of 15 amino acids. Germline V lookup: CDR1 SNHLY, CDR2 FYNNEI. The CDR3 nucleotides are TGTGCCAGCAGTGACACTAGCGGGAGGCGGGGTACGCAGTATTTT. Translating it yields CASSDTSGRRGTQYF.

The gene calls are TRBV19 and TRBJ1-1; D gene unclear. Trimming took off 5 bases at V and 3 bases at J, with 13 bases between the two ends. The V gene's germline CDR1 is LNHDA and CDR2 SQIVND (reference sequence). CDR3 length equals 14 residues. CDR3 bases: TGTGCCAGTAGTTCGGGTTTTGGTGACACTGAAGCTTTCTTT. Its protein product is CASSSGFGDTEAFF.

The rearrangement uses TRBV6-5 and TRBJ2-1; 10 nucleotides line up with TRBD2. The CDR3 sequence is 15 residues long. V shed 3 bases, J shed 8 bases, and the junction held 7 bases outside the gene matches. CDR1 MNHEY and CDR2 SVGAGI come from the germline V gene. The CDR3 region is CASSYGLAGEHEQFF. DNA of the CDR3: TGTGCCAGCAGTTATGGTCTAGCGGGGGAGCATGAGCAGTTCTTC.

This clone was seen just once. This rearrangement joins TRBV11-2 to TRBJ2-2; 7 bases align to TRBD2. V gave up 6 bases and J gave up 0 bases; unmatched junction bases: 10. The CDR3 runs 17 residues. Germline CDR1 is SGHAT and CDR2 is FQNNGV. Here the CDR3 reads CASSSYVLAANTGELFF. DNA of the CDR3: TGTGCCAGCAGTTCCTATGTCCTAGCGGCGAACACCGGGGAGCTGTTTTTT.

The chain uses TRBV2 and TRBJ2-1; D is uncertain. This CDR3 has 13 residues. Germline CDR1 SNHLY, CDR2 FYNNEI. The ends were cut back, 4 bases at V and 4 bases at J, with 8 bases in the middle. The CDR3, as DNA: TGTGCCAGCAGTGCGGATCGTTACAATGAGCAGTTCTTC. Translating it yields CASSADRYNEQFF.

This clone was observed a few times. The CDR3 DNA sequence: TGTGCCAGCAGTAACCGGGGGACAACGGCCCAGCATTTT. It encodes CASSNRGTTAQHF. The chain uses TRBV6-6 and TRBJ1-5; D may be TRBD1 (6 bases). V dropped 5 bases and J dropped 11 bases, with 16 bases sitting between them. This CDR3 is 13 amino acids long. Germline lookup yields CDR1 MNHNY and CDR2 SVGAGI (reference sequence).

The chain is built from TRBV6-6 and TRBJ2-1; D is undetermined. Per germline, CDR1 MNHNY and CDR2 SVGAGI (reference sequence). This CDR3 has 13 residues. V was shortened by 8 bases and J by 0 bases, with 8 bases between the two germline ends. The CDR3 DNA reads as TGTGCCAGCGGGGATAGCTCCTACAATGAGCAGTTCTTC. This codes for CASGDSSYNEQFF.